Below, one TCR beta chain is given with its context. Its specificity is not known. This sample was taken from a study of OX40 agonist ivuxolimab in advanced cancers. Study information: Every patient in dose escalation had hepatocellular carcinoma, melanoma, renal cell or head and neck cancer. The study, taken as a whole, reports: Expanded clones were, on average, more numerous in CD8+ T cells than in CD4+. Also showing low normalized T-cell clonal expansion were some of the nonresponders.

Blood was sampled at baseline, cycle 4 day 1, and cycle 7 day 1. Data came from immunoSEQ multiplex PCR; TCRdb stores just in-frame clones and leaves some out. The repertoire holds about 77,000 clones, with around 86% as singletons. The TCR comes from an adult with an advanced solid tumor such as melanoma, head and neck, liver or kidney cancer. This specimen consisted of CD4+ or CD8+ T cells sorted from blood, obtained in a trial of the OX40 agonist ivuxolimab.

CDR3 loop: CASARGVDETQYF. The CDR3 DNA follows: TGTGCCAGCGCCCGGGGGGTTGATGAGACCCAGTACTTC. V usage is TRBV7-3 and J usage is TRBJ2-5; TRBD2 matches at 7 bases. Germline V gene data show CDR1 as SGHTA and CDR2 as FQGTGA. V was clipped by 8 bases and J by 5 bases; unmatched bases: 8. This CDR3 spans 13 amino acids.